A selection of T cell receptor beta chains follows, all from one sample in a study of OX40 agonist ivuxolimab in advanced cancers. The table came from immunoSEQ multiplex PCR; TCRdb's copy has only in-frame clones and leaves some out. The sample holds about 31,000 clones, around nine tenths seen once. The source was CD4+ or CD8+ T cells sorted from blood, collected in a trial of the OX40 agonist ivuxolimab. The receptors stem from an adult with an advanced solid tumor such as melanoma, head and neck, liver or kidney cancer. Each CDR3 is given with its conserved first and last residue.

j_call v_call cdr3_aa
TRBJ2-1 TRBV27 CATSPATGFYNEQFF
TRBJ2-7 TRBV11-2 CASSSQRYEQYF
TRBJ2-7 TRBV7-2 CASTLSPGVGEQYF
TRBJ2-1 TRBV9 CASSVETYNEQFF
NA TRBV7-3 CASSLGQGTYEQYF
TRBJ2-7 TRBV28 CASSEFSQGIVYEQYF
TRBJ2-2 TRBV29-1 CSAADRNTGELFF
TRBJ2-5 TRBV28 CASSLALTGRVNQETQYF
TRBJ1-3 TRBV11-2 CASSLLAGLSGNTIYF
TRBJ2-1 TRBV19 CAALMGARDNEQFF
TRBJ2-6 TRBV28 CASRGGRYSGANVLTF
TRBJ1-3 TRBV7-9 CASSPGVFGNTIYF
TRBJ2-7 TRBV7-2 CASSRTRGGQEGLYGQYF
TRBJ1-3 TRBV4-3 CASSPGYGNTIYF
TRBJ2-7 TRBV7-9 CASSLVSYEQYF
TRBJ2-2 TRBV9 CASSAPQGNVIGELFF
TRBJ2-1 TRBV6-1 CASILGQGYNEQFF
TRBJ1-1 TRBV28 CASSLSLFTEAFF
TRBJ2-1 TRBV7-8 CASSHPDSSYEQFF
TRBJ2-5 TRBV28 CASSSMETQYF
TRBJ1-5 TRBV4-1 CASSHLQDSNQPQHF
TRBJ2-7 TRBV4-3 CASSQEWAGPYEQYF